This T cell receptor (beta chain) was obtained from a study of T cell responses to AZD1222 COVID-19 vaccine. On this clone itself: Its antigen is undetermined.

Study results and limitations: Along spike, vaccine-associated CD4 TCRs were found throughout, with dominance at 160-218 and 743-854. Two doses of AZD1222 preceded a rise in Spike-specific TCR breadth and depth. Among those given AZD1222, only six were seropositive at baseline.

Clones were read by immunoSEQ multiplex PCR, and TCRdb kept only the in-frame ones, dropping some. Recorded for this sample: about 140,000 clones. The sequence was collected from an adult in good health. The sequencing sample was made of peripheral blood.

This CDR3 reads CASSLGNQETQYF. The CDR3 DNA is TGTGCCAGCTCACTAGGTAACCAAGAGACCCAGTACTTC. The rearrangement joins TRBV18 to TRBJ2-5; no clear D gene. Per germline, CDR1 KGHSH and CDR2 LQKENI. The CDR3 is 13 residues long. Between the trimmed V and J ends, which lost 4 bases and 0 bases, there was a span of 6 bases.